This TCR beta chain was recorded in a study of PD-1 blockade in classical Hodgkin lymphoma. V dropped 0 bases and J dropped 11 bases, with 8 bases sitting between them. This CDR3 region has 12 residues. Germline V gene data show CDR1 as MGHRA and CDR2 as YSYEKL. In every patient, relapse followed autologous stem cell transplantation, while exposure to brentuximab vedotin differed. Profiling relied on immunoSEQ multiplex PCR, and the TCRdb table lists in-frame clones only, not all of them. Seen here are more than 60,000 clones, around 90% observed once, and the top ten hold around 9.7%. The clonotype comes from a human donor with classical Hodgkin lymphoma. The sequencing used peripheral blood mononuclear cells (PBMCs), collected at baseline. The V gene is TRBV4-1, the J gene TRBJ2-1; D gene ambiguous. CDR3 loop: CASSQDRRKQFF. The CDR3 nucleotides are TGCGCCAGCAGCCAAGATAGGCGGAAGCAGTTCTTC.